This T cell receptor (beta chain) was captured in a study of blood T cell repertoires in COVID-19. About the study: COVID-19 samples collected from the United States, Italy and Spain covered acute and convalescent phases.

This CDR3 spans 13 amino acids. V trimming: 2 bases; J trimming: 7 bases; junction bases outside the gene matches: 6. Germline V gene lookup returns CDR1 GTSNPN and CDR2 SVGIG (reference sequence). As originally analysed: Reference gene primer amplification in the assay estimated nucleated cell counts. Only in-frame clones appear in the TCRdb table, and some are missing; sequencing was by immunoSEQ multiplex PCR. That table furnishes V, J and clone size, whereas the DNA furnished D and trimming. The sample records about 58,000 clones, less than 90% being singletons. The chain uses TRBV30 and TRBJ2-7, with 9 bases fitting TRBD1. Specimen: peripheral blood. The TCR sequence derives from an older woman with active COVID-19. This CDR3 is CAWSMDRGKEQYF. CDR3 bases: TGTGCCTGGAGTATGGACAGGGGCAAAGAGCAGTACTTC.